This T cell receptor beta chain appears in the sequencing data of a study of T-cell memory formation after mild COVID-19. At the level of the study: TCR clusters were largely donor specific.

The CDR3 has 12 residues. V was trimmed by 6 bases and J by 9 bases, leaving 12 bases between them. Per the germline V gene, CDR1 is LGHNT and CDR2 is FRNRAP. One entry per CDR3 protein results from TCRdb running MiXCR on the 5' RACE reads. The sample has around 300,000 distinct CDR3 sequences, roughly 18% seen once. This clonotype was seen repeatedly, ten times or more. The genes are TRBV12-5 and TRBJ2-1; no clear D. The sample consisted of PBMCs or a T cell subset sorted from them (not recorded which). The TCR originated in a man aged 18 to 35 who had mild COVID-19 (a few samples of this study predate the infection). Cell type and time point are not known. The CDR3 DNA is TGTGCTAGTGGCTCGGCCACTACTGAGCAGTTCTTC. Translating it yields CASGSATTEQFF.